These 7 T cell receptor beta chains share one sample of origin, sequenced in a study of CD8 T cells in Susac syndrome. Random hexamers served to reverse transcribe roughly 0.5 to 1 ug RNA. In TCRdb, the immunoSEQ multiplex PCR reads were re-called with MiXCR into one record per CDR3 protein. This table holds about 300,000 distinct CDR3 sequences, 75% to 85% found once. Material for sequencing was CD8+ T cells from PBMCs. The receptor source for this set is a human donor with multiple sclerosis.

The chain has TRBV18 and TRBJ2-1; TRBD2 might be the D (6 bases). This CDR3 has 16 residues. Deletions cut 2 bases from V and 0 bases from J, with 11 bases between. From germline, CDR1 is KGHSH and CDR2 LQKENI. The DNA of the CDR3 is TGTGCCAGCTCACCAATGGAGGGTGGCTCCTACAATGAGCAGTTCTTC. As protein: CASSPMEGGSYNEQFF.

The chain combines TRBV19 with TRBJ1-5; no definite D call. Germline lookup yields CDR1 LNHDA and CDR2 SQIVND (reference sequence). The length of the CDR3 is 14 residues. Trimming removed 0 bases at V and 3 bases at J, with 6 bases between. The CDR3 loop is CASSIDPLNQPQHF. The CDR3 region has the DNA TGTGCCAGTAGTATAGACCCCCTCAATCAGCCCCAGCATTTT.

The chain uses TRBV9 and TRBJ2-2; D might be TRBD2 (7 bases). V was trimmed by 5 bases and J by 7 bases, leaving 18 bases between them. This CDR3 has 15 residues. The germline V gene encodes CDR1 SGDLS and CDR2 YYNGEE. CDR3 protein: CASSAGGGRDGELFF. CDR3 coding DNA: TGTGCCAGCAGTGCAGGCGGGGGCAGGGACGGGGAGCTGTTTTTT.

The rearrangement joins TRBV4-1 to TRBJ1-2; 8 nucleotides align to TRBD1. With 2 bases clipped from V and 3 bases from J, the junction kept 5 bases outside the gene matches. Germline assignment: CDR1 MGHRA and CDR2 YSYEKL. The CDR3 consists of 15 residues. In DNA, the CDR3 is TGCGCCAGCAGCCAATTGGGACAGGAGTACTATGGCTACACCTTC. This gives the protein CASSQLGQEYYGYTF.

V gene TRBV5-4 combines with J gene TRBJ2-6, with D perhaps TRBD1 (5 bases). Germline V gives CDR1 SGHNT, CDR2 YYREEE (reference sequence). V lost 1 base, J lost 0 bases, and 14 bases lay in between. The CDR3 has 18 residues. CDR3 DNA: TGTGCCAGCAGCTTGCAATTAGGGGTACCCTCTGGGGCCAACGTCCTGACTTTC. As protein: CASSLQLGVPSGANVLTF. Using reference TRBV5-4 and TRBJ2-6 for the parts outside the CDR3, the full variable domain is ETGVTQSPTHLIKTRGQQVTLRCSSQSGHNTVSWYQQALGQGPQFIFQYYREEENGRGNFPPRFSGLQFPNYSSELNVNALELDDSALYLCASSLQLGVPSGANVLTFGAGSRLTVL.

The rearrangement uses TRBV14 and TRBJ2-7; D is possibly TRBD2 (6 bases). The germline V gene encodes CDR1 SGHDN and CDR2 FVKESK. There are 15 residues in the CDR3. V was shortened by 0 bases and J by 7 bases, with 16 bases between the two germline ends. The DNA for the CDR3 is TGTGCCAGCAGCCAAGATTCGACAGCGGGCGTGGAGCAGTACTTC. Amino acids: CASSQDSTAGVEQYF.

The chain is built from TRBV4-3 and TRBJ2-3; D not resolved. The CDR3 length is 18 residues. The germline CDR1 and CDR2 sequences are LGHNA and YSLEER. The ends were cut back, 0 bases at V and 0 bases at J, with 16 bases in the middle. The CDR3 is CASSQDVRSAPSTDTQYF. CDR3 bases: TGCGCCAGCAGCCAAGATGTCCGGTCGGCTCCTAGCACAGATACGCAGTATTTT.